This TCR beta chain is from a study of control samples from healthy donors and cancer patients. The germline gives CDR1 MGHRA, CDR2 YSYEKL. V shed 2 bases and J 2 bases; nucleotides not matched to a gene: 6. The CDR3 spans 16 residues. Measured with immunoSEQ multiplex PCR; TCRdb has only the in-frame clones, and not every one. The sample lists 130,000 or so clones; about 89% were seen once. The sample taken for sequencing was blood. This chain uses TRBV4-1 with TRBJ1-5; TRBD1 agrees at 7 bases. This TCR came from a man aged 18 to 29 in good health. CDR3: CASSQSKGAGNQPQHF. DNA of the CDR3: TGCGCCAGCAGCCAAAGTAAGGGGGCTGGCAATCAGCCCCAGCATTTT.